One sample yielded the 19 T cell receptor beta chains listed below, sequenced in a study of molecular identifiers for immune sequencing clone quantification. MiXCR was run by TCRdb on the PCR reads, yielding one entry per CDR3 protein. The repertoire holds some 320,000 distinct CDR3 sequences, with under 25% as singletons. The source material was naive CD8+ T cells from blood, with Jurkat cell RNA spiked in. Subset: FACS-sorted CD8+CD4-CCR7+CD45RA+ naive T cells. The receptors come from a human donor in good health. Some libraries in this study had Jurkat cell RNA spiked in.

On this clonotype: Compared with germline, one end of the junction differs, possibly owing to a read error. The chain combines TRBV4-3 with TRBJ1-5; D is uncertain. This CDR3 region has 14 residues. The germline V gene has CDR1 LGHNA and CDR2 YSLEER. This CDR3 reads CAGSQDIGGQPQHF. The DNA of the CDR3 is TGCGCCGGCAGCCAAGATATTGGCGGGCAGCCCCAGCATTTT.

As for this clonotype: This could be a read error, since a much larger clone is one nucleotide away. The DNA for the CDR3 is TGTGCCAGCCGCCTAAAAGGGGGCACAGATACGCAGTATTTT. This translates into CASRLKGGTDTQYF. The rearrangement links TRBV7-6 to TRBJ2-3; D perhaps matches TRBD1 (5 bases). CDR1 is SGHVS, CDR2 FNYEAQ, per germline. This CDR3 is built from 14 residues. Between the trimmed V and J ends, which lost 8 bases and 1 base, there was a span of 13 bases.

The chain couples TRBV13 to TRBJ2-3; a weak D match, TRBD2 (6 bases). Trimming removed 5 bases from V and 0 bases from J, with 15 bases in between. This CDR3 is built from 16 residues. Germline assignment: CDR1 PRHDT and CDR2 FYEKMQ (reference sequence). For the CDR3, the DNA is TGTGCCAGCAGCGCGCGACTAGGAGGAAGCACAGATACGCAGTATTTT. Encoded protein: CASSARLGGSTDTQYF.

There are many counts of this clonotype. This sequence joins TRBV4-3 and TRBJ2-3, with 10 bases lining up with TRBD2. CDR3 length: 16 residues. The V gene end was trimmed by 0 bases and the J gene end by 9 bases; junction bases not matched to a gene: 9. Germline values: CDR1 LGHNA, CDR2 YSLEER. CDR3 protein: CASSQDWLAGEHTQYF. The CDR3 DNA follows: TGCGCCAGCAGCCAAGATTGGCTAGCGGGAGAGCACACGCAGTATTTT.

In its sample, this clonotype was seen many times. V is TRBV28 and J is TRBJ1-5; D is unresolved. Germline V gene data show CDR1 as MDHEN and CDR2 as SYDVKM. V lost 5 bases and J lost 2, with 16 bases in between. This CDR3 is built from 16 residues. The CDR3 DNA reads TGTGCCAGCAGTGGACCGAATTCTATAGGCAATCAGCCCCAGCATTTT. It is translated as CASSGPNSIGNQPQHF.

The chain has TRBV19 and TRBJ2-3; D is undetermined. V was clipped by 3 bases and J by 2 bases, with 12 bases between them. Germline CDR1 reads LNHDA; CDR2 reads SQIVND (reference sequence). The CDR3 loop spans 15 amino acids. CDR3 loop: CASSIGTFYTDTQYF. Here the CDR3 DNA reads TGTGCCAGTAGTATTGGAACTTTCTACACAGATACGCAGTATTTT.

About this clonotype itself: A read error may explain this, as a much larger clone is one base away. This chain connects TRBV28 to TRBJ2-7; D is unresolved. Per the germline V gene, CDR1 is MDHEN and CDR2 is SYDVKM. The CDR3 totals 15 residues. CDR3 amino acids: CASSPRGLTDYVQYF. In DNA, the CDR3 is TGTGCCAGCAGCCCTCGCGGCCTAACAGATTACGTGCAGTACTTC.

For this clonotype: A single base separates this from a much larger clone, so it may be a read error. This chain joins TRBV28 and TRBJ1-1; D is perhaps TRBD1 (6 bases). CDR3 length equals 15 residues. Germline V gene lookup returns CDR1 MDHEN and CDR2 SYDVKM. CDR3 region: CARSYELTGGHGAFF. The CDR3 DNA follows: TGTGCCCGCAGTTACGAACTTACCGGGGGGCATGGAGCTTTCTTT.

As to this clonotype: One base away lies a much larger clone, so this may be a sequencing read error. This sequence joins TRBV7-2 and TRBJ2-1; possibly TRBD1 for D (6 bases). The length of the CDR3 is 12 residues. Germline V lookup: CDR1 SGHTA, CDR2 FQGNSA. This CDR3 is CASSPWDNEHFF. In nucleotides, the CDR3 is TGTGCCAGCAGCCCGTGGGACAATGAGCATTTCTTC. Using reference TRBV7-2 and TRBJ2-1 for the parts outside the CDR3, the full variable domain is GAGVSQSPSNKVTEKGKDVELRCDPISGHTALYWYRQSLGQGLEFLIYFQGNSAPDKSGLPSDRFSAERTGGSVSTLTIQRTQQEDSAVYLCASSPWDNEHFFGPGTRLTVL.

In this sample, this clonotype turned up a few times. The chain links TRBV7-9 to TRBJ2-3; 7 bases are a match to TRBD1. The CDR3 loop spans 16 amino acids. The trim removed 4 bases at V and 1 base at J, leaving 8 bases unmatched. Germline V gives CDR1 SEHNR, CDR2 FQNEAQ (reference sequence). The chain's CDR3 is CASSSTTGVRTDTQYF. The DNA of the CDR3 is TGTGCCAGCAGCTCCACTACAGGGGTGCGCACAGATACGCAGTATTTT.

This clonotype was recorded many times. The chain links TRBV7-2 to TRBJ2-5; tentative D call: TRBD2 (5 bases). The CDR3 is made up of 16 amino acids. Germline loops: CDR1 SGHTA, CDR2 FQGNSA. The V end lost 7 bases, the J end lost 0 bases, and 18 bases lay between the germline ends. The CDR3 reads CASNPAASGYQETQYF. The CDR3 coding sequence is TGTGCCAGCAACCCCGCCGCAAGCGGATACCAAGAGACCCAGTACTTC.

The V call is TRBV3-1, the J call TRBJ1-4; no firm D call. The V and J ends lost 3 bases and 16 bases respectively, with 15 bases between them. The CDR3 has 12 residues. CDR1 and CDR2 from the germline V gene are LGHDT and YNNKEL (reference sequence). In DNA form, the CDR3 reads TGTGCCAGCAGCCATGGACGGCCCGGGCAGTTTTTT. Protein sequence: CASSHGRPGQFF.

Remarks on this clonotype: This may come from a read error, since a much larger clone is one base off. The CDR3 is CASGEAWGLGTDTQYF. The CDR3 coding sequence is TGTGCCAGCGGTGAAGCCTGGGGGCTCGGCACAGATACGCAGTATTTT. V gene TRBV2 combines with J gene TRBJ2-3; a possible D gene is TRBD1 (6 bases). CDR1 and CDR2 from the germline V gene are SNHLY and FYNNEI. The CDR3 runs to 16 residues.

This clonotype was seen ten or more times. The chain has TRBV9 and TRBJ1-3; 10 nucleotides match TRBD1. The CDR3 length is 15 residues. V was clipped by 7 bases and J by 5 bases; unmatched bases: 9. The germline V gene encodes CDR1 SGDLS and CDR2 YYNGEE. CDR3 DNA: TGTGCCAGCCGCCCGGGACAGGGGTTAAGAAACACCATATATTTT. Protein sequence: CASRPGQGLRNTIYF.

The rearrangement uses TRBV6-5 and TRBJ2-7; 10 bases line up with TRBD1. CDR3 length: 18 amino acids. The V and J ends lost 0 bases and 6 bases, in that order; junction bases with no gene match: 14. Germline V CDR1 and CDR2: MNHEY, SVGAGI. Here the CDR3 DNA reads TGTGCCAGCAGTTACTCGAGCGGTAGGGACAGGGGTTTCGGCGAGCAGTACTTC. Protein product: CASSYSSGRDRGFGEQYF.

This clonotype has more than one count but fewer than ten. The rearrangement uses TRBV14 and TRBJ2-7, with TRBD1 identical over 9 bases. This CDR3 is 15 amino acids long. The J segment lost 2 bases and the V segment lost 0 bases, leaving 2 bases of the junction unmatched. CDR1 SGHDN and CDR2 FVKESK come from the germline V gene. The CDR3 protein is CASSQDWDRAYEQYF. CDR3 nucleotide sequence: TGTGCCAGCAGCCAAGATTGGGACAGGGCCTACGAGCAGTACTTC.

This clonotype was found many times. The chain combines TRBV7-6 with TRBJ1-5; D is unclear. The CDR3 totals 18 residues. With 5 bases removed from V and 3 bases from J, the gap between germline ends came to 23 bases. Germline CDR1 reads SGHVS; CDR2 reads FNYEAQ. CDR3 in amino acids: CASSAGPRLGMVNQPQHF. CDR3 in DNA: TGTGCCAGCAGCGCAGGACCTCGACTGGGTATGGTCAATCAGCCCCAGCATTTT.

The V gene is TRBV6-5, the J gene TRBJ2-3, with 8 bases matching TRBD2. The V and J ends lost 5 bases and 0 bases, in that order; junction bases with no gene match: 7. The length of the CDR3 is 16 residues. Germline CDR1 reads MNHEY; CDR2 reads SVGAGI. The CDR3: CASSLGAGGSTDTQYF. CDR3 coding DNA: TGTGCCAGCAGTCTGGGGGCGGGGGGAAGCACAGATACGCAGTATTTT.

This clonotype came up many times. The chain uses TRBV29-1 and TRBJ2-3, with TRBD2 identical over 12 bases. V lost 0 bases and J lost 7; bases outside the gene matches: 8. This CDR3 has 16 residues. From germline, CDR1 is SQVTM and CDR2 ANQGSEA. CDR3 sequence reads: CSVEDRLAGGPYTQYF. CDR3 sequence (DNA): TGCAGCGTTGAAGATCGGCTAGCGGGAGGGCCTTATACGCAGTATTTT.